The table lists the clone carrying this T cell receptor beta chain with a few counts. The data are from a study of T cells in Graves' hyperthyroidism and ophthalmopathy. Study background: Peripheral blood sampling occurred at initial diagnosis, before any treatment.

The CDR3 contains 16 residues. V lost 3 bases and J lost 3; bases outside the gene matches: 9. Germline CDR1 reads MDHEN; CDR2 reads SYDVKM. Stable hyperthyroidism: no ophthalmopathy progression over 18 months of follow-up. Disease duration under 2 months; hyperthyroidism patients were aged 18 to 65. Under 12 ml fresh peripheral blood yielded the PBMCs. Researchers took RNA transcripts and amplified the TCR beta CDR3 regions from them. TCR CDR3 regions were first amplified by RT-PCR with HTBI primers. TCRdb re-analysed the multiplex PCR reads in MiXCR, keeping a single row per CDR3 protein. The table records roughly 380,000 distinct CDR3 sequences, approximately 13% of them present only once.

The chain is built from TRBV28 and TRBJ1-1; 8 bases are a match to TRBD1. Sample: blood. The sequence came from an older woman with Graves' hyperthyroidism. The CDR3, as DNA: TGTGCCAGCAGTTTCCGGACAGGGATGACGCACACTGAAGCTTTCTTT. Translated, it gives CASSFRTGMTHTEAFF.